The subject of this entry is one T cell receptor beta chain. Its antigen remains unknown. Genomic DNA was employed as the template in profiling TCR beta VDJ and CDR3. One entry per CDR3 protein results from TCRdb running MiXCR on the reads. The sample lists approximately 300,000 distinct CDR3 sequences, around three fifths occurring once. CDR3 length: 15 amino acids. Trimming took 0 bases from V and 8 from J; bases not matched to a gene: 11. Germline CDR1 is DFQATT and CDR2 is SNEGSKA (reference sequence). This entry is derived from a study of CD8+CD57+ T cells in acquired aplastic anemia. Study as a whole: Isolated CD4+ and CD8+ cells, once sorted, yielded DNA averaging roughly 3.2 ug. Regarding the study as a whole: It was found that more than 25 CD8+ CDR3 sequences were shared between patients and controls.

Flow cytometry had shown expanded CD8+CD57+ cells in the patients chosen for sequencing. Patients had not yet gotten any therapy when their blood was taken for sampling. V usage is TRBV20-1 and J usage is TRBJ2-5; 8 nucleotides match TRBD1. The receptor comes from a human donor with aplastic anemia. Specimen: sorted CD4+, CD8+, or CD8+CD57+ T cells (not recorded which) from PBMCs. The CDR3 nucleotides are TGCAGTGCTAGAGACCCGGCGACAGGGGTTAGAACCCAGTACTTC. Encoded protein: CSARDPATGVRTQYF.